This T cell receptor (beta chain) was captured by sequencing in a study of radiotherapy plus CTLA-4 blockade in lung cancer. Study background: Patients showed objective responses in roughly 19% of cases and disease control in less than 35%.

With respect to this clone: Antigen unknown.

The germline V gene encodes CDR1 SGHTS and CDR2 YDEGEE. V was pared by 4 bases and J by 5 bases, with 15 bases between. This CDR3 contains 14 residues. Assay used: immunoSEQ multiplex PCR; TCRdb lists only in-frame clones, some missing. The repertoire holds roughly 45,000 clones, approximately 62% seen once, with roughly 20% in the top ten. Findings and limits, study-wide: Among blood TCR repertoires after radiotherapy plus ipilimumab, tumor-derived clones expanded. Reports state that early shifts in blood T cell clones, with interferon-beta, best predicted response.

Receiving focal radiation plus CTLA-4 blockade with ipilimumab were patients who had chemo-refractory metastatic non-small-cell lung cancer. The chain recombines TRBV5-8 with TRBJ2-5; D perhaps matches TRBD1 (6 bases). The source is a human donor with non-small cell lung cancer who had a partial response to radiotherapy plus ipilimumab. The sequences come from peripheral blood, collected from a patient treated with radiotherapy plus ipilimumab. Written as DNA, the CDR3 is TGTGCCAGCAGCCCGGGACAACCCGGGGAGACCCAGTACTTC. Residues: CASSPGQPGETQYF.